This T cell receptor beta chain was recorded in a study of blood T cell repertoires in COVID-19. Study overall: PBMCs, B-cell-depleted T cells, or T cells were the source of the cDNA or gDNA that made up the material.

Per germline, CDR1 MDHEN and CDR2 SYDVKM. The CDR3 consists of 15 residues. V lost 5 bases to trimming and J lost 6 bases, with 19 bases between them. TCRdb keeps only in-frame clones here, not all; method: immunoSEQ multiplex PCR. The data show 150,000 to 200,000 clones, around four fifths seen once. This sequence was found in a woman aged 65 to 85 with COVID-19, enrolled during active disease. The chain combines TRBV28 with TRBJ1-2; the D is unclear. Sequencing was carried out using peripheral blood. In DNA form, the CDR3 reads TGTGCCAGCAGTCCCCTTTTGGCCGAGGTAAATGGCTACACCTTC. Translated, it gives CASSPLLAEVNGYTF.